These 8 T cell receptor beta chains originate from one sample sequenced in a study of early stage breast cancer tumors. Some clones are missing from TCRdb's copy, which holds only in-frame ones; the method was immunoSEQ multiplex PCR. The data show about 51,000 clones, about three quarters seen once. Sequencing was carried out using blood. These receptors originate from a person aged 35-55 years with breast cancer.

V gene TRBV10-3 combines with J gene TRBJ1-1; 9 bases map to TRBD1. Looked up from germline, CDR1 is ENHRY and CDR2 is SYGVKD. V trimming: 10 bases; J trimming: 1 base; junction bases outside the gene matches: 10. The CDR3 extends over 15 amino acids. The CDR3 region is CATSQGQGSNTEAFF. In DNA form, the CDR3 reads TGTGCCACCTCACAGGGACAGGGCTCGAACACTGAAGCTTTCTTT.

The chain joins TRBV6-6 to TRBJ1-2, with D possibly TRBD1 on 5 matching bases. The CDR3 has 15 amino acids. Deletions cut 0 bases from V and 6 bases from J, with 14 bases between. Germline lookup yields CDR1 MNHNY and CDR2 SVGAGI (reference sequence). The CDR3 reads CASSYSGPSRDGYTF. The CDR3 region has the DNA TGTGCCAGCAGTTACTCGGGGCCTTCCCGGGATGGCTACACCTTC.

The table lists this clone with a few counts. The V and J genes are TRBV7-9 and TRBJ2-7; TRBD1 is a possible D gene (6 bases). Germline CDR1 is SEHNR and CDR2 is FQNEAQ (reference sequence). The CDR3 spans 14 residues. V was clipped by 5 bases and J by 4 bases, with 15 bases between them. CDR3 nucleotides: TGTGCCAGCAGCCCAGGAAGGGGGTTATACGAGCAGTACTTC. Translated, it gives CASSPGRGLYEQYF. The full variable domain, in which reference TRBV7-9 and TRBJ2-7 provide the parts outside the CDR3, is DTGVSQNPRHKITKRGQNVTFRCDPISEHNRLYWYRQTLGQGPEFLTYFQNEAQLEKSRLLSDRFSAERPKGSFSTLEIQRTEQGDSAMYLCASSPGRGLYEQYFGPGTRLTVT.

The rearrangement links TRBV2 to TRBJ2-5; the D gene could be TRBD1 or TRBD2 (5 bases each). Germline V gene data show CDR1 as SNHLY and CDR2 as FYNNEI. Trimming stripped 7 bases from V and 4 bases from J, with 10 bases between. The CDR3 length is 12 residues. CDR3 amino acids: CASKRGRETQYF. The CDR3 nucleotides read TGTGCCAGCAAGAGGGGACGAGAGACCCAGTACTTC.

The sample holds a few counts of this clone. The chain has TRBV27 and TRBJ2-7; 9 bases map to TRBD1. Germline CDR1 reads MNHEY; CDR2 reads SMNVEV (reference sequence). CDR3 length: 13 residues. Trimming took 4 bases from V and 12 from J; bases not matched to a gene: 10. CDR3 sequence reads: CASSSPGQGIRYF. CDR3 coding DNA: TGTGCCAGCAGTTCCCCGGGACAGGGAATTCGGTACTTC.

CDR3 residues: CASTMGTSGRTEQYF. The CDR3 DNA sequence: TGTGCCAGTACCATGGGGACTAGCGGGAGAACCGAGCAGTACTTC. V is TRBV19 and J is TRBJ2-7, with 14 bases aligning to TRBD2. Trimming took 7 bases from V and 6 from J; bases not matched to a gene: 8. Germline CDR1 reads LNHDA; CDR2 reads SQIVND (reference sequence). There are 15 residues in the CDR3.

The V call is TRBV18, the J call TRBJ2-5, with D possibly matching TRBD1 (5 bases). Per germline, CDR1 KGHSH and CDR2 LQKENI. V was cut by 2 bases and J by 1 base, with 8 bases left in between. CDR3 length: 14 residues. The CDR3 bases are TGTGCCAGCTCACCATCAGGGTCCCAAGAGACCCAGTACTTC. This encodes CASSPSGSQETQYF.

This clone was counted between two and nine times. V usage is TRBV25-1 and J usage is TRBJ1-5; 7 nucleotides align to TRBD1. CDR3 length: 14 residues. CDR1 is MGHDK, CDR2 SYGVNS, per germline. J gave up 7 bases and V 6 bases, and 9 bases lay outside the gene matches. The CDR3 nucleotides are TGTGCCAGCAGCGCCACGACAGGGAACCAGCCCCAGCATTTT. Translated, it gives CASSATTGNQPQHF.